A single sample is the source of the 14 T cell receptor beta chains below, sequenced in a study of CD8 T cells in Susac syndrome. The RNA input was roughly 0.45 to 1 ug, and it was reverse transcribed with random hexamers. TCRdb ran MiXCR on the immunoSEQ multiplex PCR reads and lists one entry per CDR3 protein. Counted here are around 170,000 distinct CDR3 sequences, roughly nine tenths occurring once; the ten biggest clones make up 0.08%. Material: CD4+ T cells from PBMCs. The source is a human donor in good health.

The chain combines TRBV20-1 with TRBJ1-2, with 9 bases lining up with TRBD1. Germline V gene lookup returns CDR1 DFQATT and CDR2 SNEGSKA (reference sequence). The ends lost 4 bases at V and 7 bases at J; junction bases unmatched: 7. The CDR3 contains 13 residues. The CDR3 bases are TGCAGTGCTACTAACCCGGGACAGGGTGGCTACACCTTC. As protein: CSATNPGQGGYTF.

This clonotype appeared a single time. This sequence joins TRBV23-1 and TRBJ2-5; TRBD2 is a possible D gene (6 bases). TRBV23-1 is an ORF for which the function is uncertain. V lost 1 base to trimming and J lost 5 bases, with 14 bases between them. The CDR3 runs to 15 residues. CDR3 bases: TGCGCCAGCAGTCAATTCGGGGGTCAGCAGGAGACCCAGTACTTC. Protein product: CASSQFGGQQETQYF.

The chain joins TRBV6-1 to TRBJ2-5; 7 nucleotides align to TRBD2. In germline, CDR1 is MNHNS, CDR2 SASEGT. Trimming cost V 2 bases and J 7 bases; bases outside gene matches: 4. This CDR3 comprises 13 residues. CDR3 coding DNA: TGTGCCAGCAGTGAACTAGCGGTTGGGACCCAGTACTTC. Protein: CASSELAVGTQYF.

The V gene is TRBV5-1, the J gene TRBJ2-7; D is undetermined. From germline, CDR1 is SGHRS and CDR2 YFSETQ. CDR3 length equals 11 residues. The V end lost 6 bases, the J end lost 6 bases, and 10 bases lay between the germline ends. The CDR3 here is CASIKDGEQYF. DNA for the CDR3: TGCGCCAGCATAAAGGACGGCGAGCAGTACTTC.

The CDR3 reads CASSRGGEQFF. CDR3 nucleotide sequence: TGTGCCAGCAGCCGGGGGGGTGAGCAGTTCTTC. This chain uses TRBV7-2 with TRBJ2-1; 8 bases line up with TRBD2. The germline V gene has CDR1 SGHTA and CDR2 FQGNSA. CDR3 size: 11 residues. V was pared by 5 bases and J by 9 bases, with 0 bases of the junction left unmatched.

The chain combines TRBV29-1 with TRBJ2-1; 10 bases line up with TRBD2. V lost 2 bases to trimming and J lost 0 bases; unmatched junction nucleotides: 7. The CDR3 sequence is 17 residues long. CDR1 and CDR2 from the germline V gene are SQVTM and ANQGSEA. CDR3 sequence: CSVERLAGQSSYNEQFF. The CDR3 nucleotides are TGCAGCGTTGAACGACTAGCGGGCCAAAGCTCCTACAATGAGCAGTTCTTC.

CDR3 nucleotide sequence: TGTGCCAGCAGCCACGGGCATAGCAATCAGCCCCAGCATTTT. Its translation: CASSHGHSNQPQHF. The V gene is TRBV3-1, the J gene TRBJ1-5; D uncertain. This CDR3 is built from 14 residues. With 3 bases removed from V and 0 bases from J, the gap between germline ends came to 6 bases. Germline V gives CDR1 LGHDT, CDR2 YNNKEL (reference sequence). Full variable domain (missing parts from reference TRBV3-1 and TRBJ1-5): DTAVSQTPKYLVTQMGNDKSIKCEQNLGHDTMYWYKQDSKKFLKIMFSYNNKELIINETVPNRFSPKSPDKAHLNLHINSLELGDSAVYFCASSHGHSNQPQHFGDGTRLSIL.

This clonotype has a handful of counts. V usage is TRBV24-1 and J usage is TRBJ2-2; TRBD1 matches at 9 bases. Trimming removed 7 bases from V and 7 bases from J; junction bases left unmatched: 6. This CDR3 is 14 amino acids long. The germline V gene encodes CDR1 KGHDR and CDR2 SFDVKD. CDR3 DNA: TGTGCCACCAGCTCGGGACAGGGAAACGGGGAGCTGTTTTTT. It codes for CATSSGQGNGELFF.

This clonotype occurred once. The rearrangement uses TRBV29-1 and TRBJ1-2, with D possibly being TRBD1 (5 bases). The V and J ends lost 5 bases and 8 bases respectively, with 15 bases between them. In germline, CDR1 is SQVTM, CDR2 ANQGSEA. CDR3 size: 12 residues. Written as DNA, the CDR3 is TGCAGCGTTCAGGGACTCCGAGGGGGCTACACCTTC. This gives the protein CSVQGLRGGYTF. Full variable domain (missing parts from reference TRBV29-1 and TRBJ1-2): SAVISQKPSRDICQRGTSLTIQCQVDSQVTMMFWYRQQPGQSLTLIATANQGSEATYESGFVIDKFPISRPNLTFSTLTVSNMSPEDSSIYLCSVQGLRGGYTFGSGTRLTVV.

The chain has TRBV9 and TRBJ1-1, with D unresolved. V gave up 4 bases and J gave up 1 base, with 14 bases separating them. CDR1 and CDR2 from the germline V gene are SGDLS and YYNGEE. The CDR3 consists of 15 residues. The CDR3 DNA is TGTGCCAGCAGCCGAGAGGGTATAGGGAACACTGAAGCTTTCTTT. Amino acids: CASSREGIGNTEAFF.

The genes are TRBV3-1 and TRBJ1-1; 9 bases agree with TRBD1. This CDR3 comprises 13 residues. Germline values: CDR1 LGHDT, CDR2 YNNKEL (reference sequence). After removal of 0 bases from V and 11 bases from J, the junction contained 4 bases not matched to a gene. CDR3 in amino acids: CASSQDYRGHAFF. The CDR3 DNA is TGTGCCAGCAGCCAAGATTACAGGGGGCACGCTTTCTTT.

V gene TRBV3-1 combines with J gene TRBJ2-7; 10 nucleotides match TRBD2. The CDR3 totals 17 residues. Losses at the gene ends were 0 bases for V and 5 bases for J; bases not matched to a gene: 10. Germline V CDR1 and CDR2: LGHDT, YNNKEL (reference sequence). The CDR3 loop reads CASSQDRGTSAPHEQYF. The DNA for the CDR3 is TGTGCCAGCAGCCAAGATCGGGGGACTAGCGCCCCCCACGAGCAGTACTTC.

The chain carries TRBV7-2 and TRBJ1-6; tentative D call: TRBD1 (6 bases). Germline CDR1 reads SGHTA; CDR2 reads FQGNSA. CDR3 length: 16 amino acids. V was trimmed by 3 bases and J by 0 bases, leaving 9 bases between them. This chain's CDR3 is CASSFSRGSYNSPLHF. The CDR3 DNA is TGTGCCAGCAGCTTTTCCAGGGGCTCCTATAATTCACCCCTCCACTTT. The whole variable domain, filled in from reference TRBV7-2 and TRBJ1-6, reads GAGVSQSPSNKVTEKGKDVELRCDPISGHTALYWYRQSLGQGLEFLIYFQGNSAPDKSGLPSDRFSAERTGGSVSTLTIQRTQQEDSAVYLCASSFSRGSYNSPLHFGNGTRLTVT.

This clonotype was seen only once. CDR3: CASSLPRGTGRYEQYF. The CDR3 nucleotides read TGTGCCAGCAGCCTCCCCCGTGGGACAGGGAGGTACGAGCAGTACTTC. The chain employs TRBV7-2 and TRBJ2-7, with TRBD1 identical over 9 bases. The CDR3 has 16 residues. The V segment lost 5 bases and the J segment 4 bases; nucleotides outside the gene matches: 12. The germline V gene encodes CDR1 SGHTA and CDR2 FQGNSA.